The 24 T cell receptor beta chains reported below all come from one sample, sequenced in a study of blood T cells in healthy people across ages. For the second PCR, which ran for roughly 6 to 12 cycles, a sample-barcoded 5' primer and a J-beta primer mix were used. TCRdb analysed the 5' RACE reads with MiXCR anew, one entry per CDR3 protein. The sample lists 2 million or so distinct CDR3 sequences; 49% were seen once. Sequencing was performed on blood. These TCRs come from a woman between 35 and 50 years old in good health.

This clonotype was counted a few times. The chain joins TRBV5-1 to TRBJ2-7, with 10 bases identical to TRBD2. J gave up 2 bases and V 4 bases, and 6 bases lay outside the gene matches. CDR3 length equals 15 residues. CDR1 is SGHRS and CDR2 is YFSETQ in the germline V gene. CDR3 protein: CASSLGTSDAYEQYF. The CDR3 coding sequence is TGCGCCAGCAGCCTAGGGACTAGCGATGCCTACGAGCAGTACTTC. The full variable domain, its missing parts supplied by reference TRBV5-1 and TRBJ2-7, is KAGVTQTPRYLIKTRGQQVTLSCSPISGHRSVSWYQQTPGQGLQFLFEYFSETQRNKGNFPGRFSGRQFSNSRSEMNVSTLELGDSALYLCASSLGTSDAYEQYFGPGTRLTVT.

The chain combines TRBV13 with TRBJ2-1; D might be TRBD2 (6 bases). The germline V gene has CDR1 PRHDT and CDR2 FYEKMQ (reference sequence). This CDR3 region has 14 residues. The V gene lost 5 bases and the J gene lost 8 bases, with 16 bases spanning the gap. The CDR3 spells CASSHMRRGDEQFF. The CDR3 region has the DNA TGTGCCAGCAGCCATATGAGGCGGGGCGATGAGCAGTTCTTC. Variable domain in full (rest from reference TRBV13 and TRBJ2-1): AAGVIQSPRHLIKEKRETATLKCYPIPRHDTVYWYQQGPGQDPQFLISFYEKMQSDKGSIPDRFSAQQFSDYHSELNMSSLELGDSALYFCASSHMRRGDEQFFGPGTRLTVL.

The chain links TRBV5-1 to TRBJ2-7, with D perhaps matching TRBD1 or TRBD2 (5 bases each). Germline V CDR1 and CDR2: SGHRS, YFSETQ. Trimming left V 7 bases short and J 5 bases short, with 16 bases between. This CDR3 comprises 13 residues. CDR3 bases: TGCGCCAGCGGGCGTCTGGGGCGGGACGAGCAGTACTTC. This codes for CASGRLGRDEQYF.

The chain couples TRBV7-2 to TRBJ2-3; the match to TRBD2 covers 8 bases. Germline-derived CDR1 and CDR2 are SGHTA and FQGNSA. The V and J ends lost 4 bases and 3 bases, in that order; junction bases with no gene match: 6. There are 15 residues in the CDR3. The CDR3 region has the DNA TGTGCCAGCAGCTCCTTGGCTAGCGGGACAGATACGCAGTATTTT. The encoded protein is CASSSLASGTDTQYF.

This clonotype showed up just a few times. One end of the junction varies from germline; a read error may be responsible. The chain has TRBV7-7 and TRBJ2-1; the D is unclear. From germline, CDR1 is SSHAT and CDR2 FNYEAQ (reference sequence). The CDR3 is 14 residues long. CDR3 sequence (DNA): TGTGCTAGCAGCCCCGGGCCGTCTCCTACCCAGCAGTTCTTC. Encoded protein: CASSPGPSPTQQFF.

The rearrangement links TRBV5-1 to TRBJ2-7; D is uncertain. V lost 6 bases, J lost 0 bases, and 13 bases lay in between. The germline V gene has CDR1 SGHRS and CDR2 YFSETQ. CDR3 size: 14 residues. The CDR3 region is CASTSTASSYEQYF. CDR3 nucleotide sequence: TGCGCCAGCACCTCGACGGCCAGCTCCTACGAGCAGTACTTC.

This clonotype was counted between two and nine times. V and J are TRBV27 and TRBJ2-7, with D perhaps TRBD1 (7 bases). V was shortened by 4 bases and J by 1 base, with 17 bases between the two germline ends. The CDR3 sequence is 16 residues long. The V gene's germline CDR1 is MNHEY and CDR2 SMNVEV (reference sequence). CDR3 loop: CASSSILQGRSYEQYF. CDR3 DNA: TGTGCCAGCAGTTCCATCCTACAGGGGAGGTCCTACGAGCAGTACTTC.

This clonotype was seen a handful of times. V and J are TRBV11-3 and TRBJ2-6; 8 bases line up with TRBD1. Unmatched junction bases numbered 9, after V lost 5 bases and J lost 0 bases. CDR1 and CDR2 (germline): SGHNT, YENEEA. This CDR3 has 18 amino acids. CDR3 nucleotides: TGTGCCAGCAGCATCTCCGGGACAGGATACTCTGGGGCCAACGTCCTGACTTTC. Translating gives CASSISGTGYSGANVLTF.

This chain's CDR3 is CASSLVAGAHEQFF. CDR3 in DNA: TGTGCCAGCAGCTTAGTTGCGGGGGCCCATGAGCAGTTCTTC. The chain carries TRBV11-2 and TRBJ2-1; a possible D gene is TRBD2 (7 bases). The V end lost 1 base, the J end lost 8 bases, and 12 bases lay between the germline ends. The CDR3 covers 14 residues. CDR1 is SGHAT, CDR2 FQNNGV, per germline.

The rearrangement links TRBV20-1 to TRBJ2-1; a possible D gene is TRBD2 (6 bases). The CDR3 length is 14 residues. Trimming took off 1 base at V and 2 bases at J, with 9 bases between the two ends. Looked up from germline, CDR1 is DFQATT and CDR2 is SNEGSKA (reference sequence). The CDR3 here is CSARASVPYNEQFF. CDR3 nucleotide sequence: TGCAGTGCTAGAGCTAGCGTTCCCTACAATGAGCAGTTCTTC.

The chain recombines TRBV7-9 with TRBJ1-1; 8 bases match TRBD1. This CDR3 has 15 amino acids. CDR1 and CDR2 (germline): SEHNR, FQNEAQ (reference sequence). The V and J ends lost 6 bases and 4 bases, in that order; junction bases with no gene match: 10. CDR3 nucleotide sequence: TGTGCCAGCAGGTCATCAGGGGGCTTGGGCACTGAAGCTTTCTTT. Translating it yields CASRSSGGLGTEAFF.

The chain links TRBV7-9 to TRBJ2-6; perhaps TRBD1 as D (5 bases). Between the trimmed V and J ends, which lost 1 base and 0 bases, there was a span of 10 bases. The CDR3 contains 17 residues. Germline CDR1 and CDR2: SEHNR and FQNEAQ (reference sequence). The CDR3 is CASSLDAGNSGANVLTF. DNA of the CDR3: TGTGCCAGCAGCTTAGATGCAGGGAACTCTGGGGCCAACGTCCTGACTTTC.

The V gene is TRBV6-2 or TRBV6-3, the J gene TRBJ1-6; tentative D call: TRBD1 (5 bases). The CDR3 is made up of 17 amino acids. V dropped 8 bases and J dropped 3 bases, with 20 bases sitting between them. Germline V gene data show CDR1 as MNHEY and CDR2 as SVGEGT. CDR3 amino acids: CASRHGTLSVYNSPLHF. The CDR3 DNA is TGTGCCAGCCGTCACGGGACTCTCAGCGTCTATAATTCACCCCTCCACTTT.

The rearrangement uses TRBV2 and TRBJ2-5, with 7 bases fitting TRBD2. The V segment lost 2 bases and the J segment 3 bases; nucleotides outside the gene matches: 6. Germline values: CDR1 SNHLY, CDR2 FYNNEI. This CDR3 has 15 residues. The CDR3 region is CASSETSGVKETQYF. The CDR3, as DNA: TGTGCCAGCAGTGAAACCAGCGGGGTGAAAGAGACCCAGTACTTC.

Points on this clonotype: One end of the junction varies from germline; a read error may be responsible. The rearrangement joins TRBV28 to TRBJ1-4; D not certain. Looked up from germline, CDR1 is MDHEN and CDR2 is SYDVKM. The CDR3 length is 14 residues. The CDR3 coding sequence is TGTGCCAGCAGTTCTCCGACCCAGGATGAAGAACTGTTTTTT. Protein product: CASSSPTQDEELFF.

This clonotype appeared many times. This sequence joins TRBV5-1 and TRBJ2-1; D remains ambiguous. V dropped 3 bases and J dropped 0 bases, with 10 bases sitting between them. There are 15 residues in the CDR3. Germline CDR1 and CDR2: SGHRS and YFSETQ. In DNA, the CDR3 is TGCGCCAGCAGCTACGACCCAAACTCCTACAATGAGCAGTTCTTC. It translates to CASSYDPNSYNEQFF.

This clonotype has more than one count but fewer than ten. The CDR3: CASDPIAGGQETQYF. The CDR3 nucleotides are TGTGCCTCCGACCCGATAGCGGGGGGCCAAGAGACCCAGTACTTC. The chain is built from TRBV2 and TRBJ2-5, with 10 bases identical to TRBD2. The CDR3 has 15 residues. From germline, CDR1 is SNHLY and CDR2 FYNNEI. The trim removed 11 bases at V and 1 base at J, leaving 10 bases unmatched.

Here the CDR3 DNA reads TGCGCCAGCAGCCAATCCGGGACAGGGTTTAATTCACCCCTCCACTTT. Translation gives CASSQSGTGFNSPLHF. The chain recombines TRBV4-3 with TRBJ1-6; 9 nucleotides agree with TRBD1. V trimming: 2 bases; J trimming: 6 bases; junction bases outside the gene matches: 5. CDR1 is LGHNA, CDR2 YSLEER, per germline. The CDR3 totals 16 residues.

The chain is built from TRBV28 and TRBJ1-5; D is unclear. Trimming shortened V by 6 bases and J by 0 bases, and 15 bases separated the two germline ends. Germline assignment: CDR1 MDHEN and CDR2 SYDVKM. The CDR3 consists of 16 residues. CDR3 protein: CASRLGGPPSNQPQHF. The DNA for the CDR3 is TGTGCCAGCAGGTTGGGTGGACCACCTAGCAATCAGCCCCAGCATTTT. Supplemented by reference TRBV28 and TRBJ1-5, the full variable domain reads DVKVTQSSRYLVKRTGEKVFLECVQDMDHENMFWYRQDPGLGLRLIYFSYDVKMKEKGDIPEGYSVSREKKERFSLILESASTNQTSMYLCASRLGGPPSNQPQHFGDGTRLSIL.

J is TRBJ2-3 and V is TRBV7-2; 11 nucleotides match TRBD2. V was clipped by 1 base and J by 5 bases; unmatched bases: 11. In germline, CDR1 is SGHTA, CDR2 FQGNSA. The CDR3 contains 18 residues. CDR3 bases: TGTGCCAGCAGCTTAGTGACGGTAGCGGGGGGGCCTGTAGATACGCAGTATTTT. Translated, it gives CASSLVTVAGGPVDTQYF.

This clonotype showed up many times. This chain uses TRBV11-1 with TRBJ2-1; D unresolved. This CDR3 comprises 13 residues. Between the trimmed V and J ends, which lost 1 base and 10 bases, there was a span of 11 bases. Germline CDR1 reads SGHAT; CDR2 reads FQDESV (reference sequence). CDR3 DNA: TGTGCCAGCAGCTTAGTAGAGTCCGGCGAGCAGTTCTTC. Residues: CASSLVESGEQFF. The full variable domain, its missing parts supplied by reference TRBV11-1 and TRBJ2-1, is EAEVAQSPRYKITEKSQAVAFWCDPISGHATLYWYRQILGQGPELLVQFQDESVVDDSQLPKDRFSAERLKGVDSTLKIQPAELGDSAMYLCASSLVESGEQFFGPGTRLTVL.

This clonotype occurred many times. The chain combines TRBV7-2 with TRBJ2-5; possibly TRBD2 for D (5 bases). This CDR3 contains 14 residues. Germline values: CDR1 SGHTA, CDR2 FQGNSA. The V end lost 3 bases, the J end lost 5 bases, and 13 bases lay between the germline ends. Written as DNA, the CDR3 is TGTGCCAGCAGCTTCCGTCGAGGGCGGGAGACCCAGTACTTC. Translating it yields CASSFRRGRETQYF.

Concerning this clonotype: A much larger clonotype is one base distant, so this may be a read error. The genes are TRBV7-6 and TRBJ2-7; tentatively, D is TRBD1 (6 bases). This CDR3 region has 14 residues. Per germline, CDR1 SGHVS and CDR2 FNYEAQ. CDR3 sequence reads: CASSSTGGTYEQHF. The CDR3 coding sequence is TGTGCCAGCAGCTCGACAGGCGGAACCTACGAGCAGCACTTC.

The chain combines TRBV12-3 or TRBV12-4 with TRBJ1-5; D ambiguous. The CDR3 spans 14 residues. Trimming left V 6 bases short and J 0 bases short, with 9 bases between. The CDR3 nucleotides read TGTGCCAGCAGGCCGTCAGGTAGCAATCAGCCCCAGCATTTT. It is translated as CASRPSGSNQPQHF.